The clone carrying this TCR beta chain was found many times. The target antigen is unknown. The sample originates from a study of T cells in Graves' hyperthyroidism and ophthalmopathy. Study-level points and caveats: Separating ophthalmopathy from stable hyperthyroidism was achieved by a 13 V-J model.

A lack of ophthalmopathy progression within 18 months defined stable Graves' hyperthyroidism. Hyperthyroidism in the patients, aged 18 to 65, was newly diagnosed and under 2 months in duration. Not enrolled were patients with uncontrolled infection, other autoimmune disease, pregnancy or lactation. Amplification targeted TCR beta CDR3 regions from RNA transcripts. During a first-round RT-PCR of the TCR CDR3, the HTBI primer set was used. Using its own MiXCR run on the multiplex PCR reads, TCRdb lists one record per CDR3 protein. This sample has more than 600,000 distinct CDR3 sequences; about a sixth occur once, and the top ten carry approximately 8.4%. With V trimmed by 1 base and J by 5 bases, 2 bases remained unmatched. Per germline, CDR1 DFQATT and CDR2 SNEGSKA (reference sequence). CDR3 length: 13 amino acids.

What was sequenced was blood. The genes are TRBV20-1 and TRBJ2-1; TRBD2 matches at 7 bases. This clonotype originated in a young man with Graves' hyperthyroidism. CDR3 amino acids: CSARAGGNNEQFF. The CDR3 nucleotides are TGCAGTGCTAGAGCGGGAGGTAACAATGAGCAGTTCTTC.